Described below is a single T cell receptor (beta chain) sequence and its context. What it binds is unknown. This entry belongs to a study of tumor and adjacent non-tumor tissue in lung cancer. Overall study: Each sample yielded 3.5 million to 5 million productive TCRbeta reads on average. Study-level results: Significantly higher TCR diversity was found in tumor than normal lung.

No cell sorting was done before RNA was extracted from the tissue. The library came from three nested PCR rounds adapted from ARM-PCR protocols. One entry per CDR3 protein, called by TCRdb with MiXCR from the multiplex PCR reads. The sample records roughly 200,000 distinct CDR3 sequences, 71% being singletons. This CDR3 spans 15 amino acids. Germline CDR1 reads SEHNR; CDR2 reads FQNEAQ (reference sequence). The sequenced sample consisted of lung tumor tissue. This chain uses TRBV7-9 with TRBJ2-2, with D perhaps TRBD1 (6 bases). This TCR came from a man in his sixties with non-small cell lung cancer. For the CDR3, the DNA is TGTGTCTGCCGAGAGACAGGCCATTACATCGGGGAGCTGTTTTTT. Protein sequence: CVCRETGHYIGELFF.